A single sample gave rise to the 13 T cell receptor beta chains below, sequenced in a study of blood T cells in healthy people across ages. Next came a second PCR, run for about 7 to 12 cycles, which used a sample-barcoded 5' primer along with a J-beta primer mix. One entry per CDR3 protein results from TCRdb running MiXCR on the 5' RACE reads. The sample lists approximately 800,000 distinct CDR3 sequences, 62% occurring once. Sequenced input: blood. The receptors shown here come from a man aged 30 to 45 in good health.

The chain joins TRBV20-1 to TRBJ2-7, with 7 bases fitting TRBD1. The CDR3 has 16 amino acids. V trimming: 4 bases; J trimming: 0 bases; junction bases outside the gene matches: 12. Germline V gene sequence: CDR1 DFQATT, CDR2 SNEGSKA (reference sequence). In DNA, the CDR3 is TGCAGTGCTAAGGACAGGAATATTAGAAGCTCCTACGAGCAGTACTTC. It yields the protein CSAKDRNIRSSYEQYF.

This sequence joins TRBV2 and TRBJ2-3, with D uncertain. The CDR3 is 15 amino acids. Per the germline V gene, CDR1 is SNHLY and CDR2 is FYNNEI. The V and J ends lost 5 bases and 3 bases respectively, with 15 bases between them. This CDR3 is CASSWEPRSTDTQYF. CDR3 sequence (DNA): TGTGCCAGCAGTTGGGAACCACGAAGTACAGATACGCAGTATTTT.

This clonotype occurred a few times. The CDR3 DNA reads TGCAGTGCTAGTTTCGGGGGAGAGACCCAGTACTTC. This encodes CSASFGGETQYF. The chain links TRBV20-1 to TRBJ2-7; D is perhaps TRBD2 (6 bases). The DNA end is a closer match to TRBJ2-5, so the J assignment may be wrong. Germline V gene data show CDR1 as DFQATT and CDR2 as SNEGSKA (reference sequence). This CDR3 region has 12 residues.

This clonotype turned up a few times. The genes are TRBV20-1 and TRBJ2-5; D is possibly TRBD1 (5 bases). This CDR3 region has 15 residues. CDR1 and CDR2 from the germline V gene are DFQATT and SNEGSKA (reference sequence). V gave up 0 bases and J gave up 2 bases, with 13 bases separating them. CDR3 in amino acids: CSARDPRTGQETQYF. The CDR3 coding sequence is TGCAGTGCTAGAGATCCCCGAACAGGTCAAGAGACCCAGTACTTC.

The table lists this clonotype with a few counts. The chain links TRBV7-2 to TRBJ1-5; D not certain. The V and J ends lost 5 bases and 3 bases respectively, with 11 bases between them. The length of the CDR3 is 14 residues. CDR1 and CDR2 (germline): SGHTA, FQGNSA. The CDR3 loop reads CASSQSGSNQPQHF. The CDR3 DNA reads as TGTGCCAGCAGCCAGTCGGGCTCCAATCAGCCCCAGCATTTT.

V and J are TRBV7-3 and TRBJ2-3; TRBD2 matches 10 bases. V was pared by 4 bases and J by 6 bases, with 4 bases of the junction left unmatched. This CDR3 is built from 14 residues. The V gene's germline CDR1 is SGHTA and CDR2 FQGTGA. CDR3 coding DNA: TGTGCCAGCAGCTCCGAGCGGGGGGGCGATACGCAGTATTTT. Translation gives CASSSERGGDTQYF.

The table lists this clonotype with a few counts. The genes are TRBV6-2 or TRBV6-3 and TRBJ2-1; a possible D gene is TRBD1 (6 bases). This CDR3 has 14 residues. Germline lookup yields CDR1 MNHEY and CDR2 SVGEGT. The germline V and J ends were trimmed by 2 bases and 7 bases, with 12 bases remaining between them. The CDR3 DNA reads as TGTGCCAGCAGTTACCCCAGGGGAAGGAATGAGCAGTTCTTC. Its protein is CASSYPRGRNEQFF.

The CDR3 bases are TGCGCCAGCAGCTCGGGTCATGCACAGGATACGCAGTATTTT. Its translation is CASSSGHAQDTQYF. The gene calls are TRBV5-1 and TRBJ2-3, with D unclear. V was cut by 3 bases and J by 6 bases, with 14 bases left in between. CDR1 SGHRS and CDR2 YFSETQ come from the germline V gene. The CDR3 loop spans 14 amino acids.

The V and J genes are TRBV18 and TRBJ2-1; perhaps D is TRBD1 or TRBD2 (6 bases each). This CDR3 comprises 15 residues. The V and J ends lost 8 bases and 2 bases respectively, with 16 bases between them. Per the germline V gene, CDR1 is KGHSH and CDR2 is LQKENI. CDR3 sequence: CASQLGGHAYNEQFF. The CDR3 bases are TGTGCCAGCCAGTTAGGGGGGCACGCCTACAATGAGCAGTTCTTC.

The chain links TRBV7-9 to TRBJ1-4; D not resolved. The CDR3 runs to 12 residues. Germline values: CDR1 SEHNR, CDR2 FQNEAQ (reference sequence). Deletions cut 4 bases from V and 8 bases from J, with 8 bases between. CDR3 protein: CASSSPREKLFF. CDR3 nucleotides: TGTGCCAGCAGCTCACCTCGGGAAAAACTGTTTTTT.

This sequence joins TRBV5-6 and TRBJ2-1; the D gene is possibly TRBD1 (6 bases). The CDR3 length is 15 residues. Trimming cost V 0 bases and J 9 bases, with 16 bases left between them. Germline CDR1 and CDR2: SGHDT and YYEEEE. The CDR3 sequence: CASSLGVQGASEQFF. Here the CDR3 DNA reads TGTGCCAGCAGCTTGGGGGTACAGGGTGCCAGTGAGCAGTTCTTC. Full variable domain (remainder filled in from reference TRBV5-6 and TRBJ2-1): DAGVTQSPTHLIKTRGQQVTLRCSPKSGHDTVSWYQQALGQGPQFIFQYYEEEERQRGNFPDRFSGHQFPNYSSELNVNALLLGDSALYLCASSLGVQGASEQFFGPGTRLTVL.

In this sample, this clonotype turned up a few times. The gene calls are TRBV4-3 and TRBJ2-3; the D gene is possibly TRBD1 (6 bases). The CDR3 is made up of 14 amino acids. Deletions cut 7 bases from V and 6 bases from J, with 17 bases between. Germline CDR1 LGHNA, CDR2 YSLEER. The CDR3 spells CASKMDSFSDTQYF. The CDR3 DNA follows: TGCGCCAGCAAGATGGACAGTTTCTCGGATACGCAGTATTTT.

The J gene is TRBJ1-1, the V gene TRBV9; D gene unclear. The V gene's germline CDR1 is SGDLS and CDR2 YYNGEE. Trimming removed 0 bases at V and 4 bases at J, with 10 bases between. The CDR3 consists of 14 residues. The CDR3 nucleotides are TGTGCCAGCAGCGTAGGGGATCTTCGCACTGAAGCTTTCTTT. Its protein is CASSVGDLRTEAFF.